The 14 T cell receptor beta chains below come from one sample, sequenced in a study of blood T cell repertoires in COVID-19. Generated by immunoSEQ multiplex PCR, the TCRdb table keeps only in-frame clones and is missing some. The data contain approximately 100,000 clones, about 85% of them seen just once; the ten biggest clones take up 2% to 2.5%. Material: peripheral blood. The receptors come from a human donor in a cohort sampled during active COVID-19.

The V call is TRBV25-1, the J call TRBJ2-1; weak D call: TRBD2 (5 bases). Deletions cut 3 bases from V and 4 bases from J, with 10 bases between. The CDR3 loop spans 14 amino acids. Germline V CDR1 and CDR2: MGHDK, SYGVNS. The CDR3 sequence is CASSESRGYNEQFF. For the CDR3, the DNA is TGTGCCAGCAGTGAGTCGCGAGGGTACAATGAGCAGTTCTTC.

The chain joins TRBV2 to TRBJ2-2, with D maybe TRBD1 (5 bases). The V gene lost 1 base and the J gene lost 5 bases, with 11 bases spanning the gap. From germline, CDR1 is SNHLY and CDR2 FYNNEI. This CDR3 region has 15 residues. The CDR3 nucleotides read TGTGCCAGCAGTGAAGGCAGGGTCGGGACCGGGGAGCTGTTTTTT. Residues: CASSEGRVGTGELFF.

This clone was counted once. The chain couples TRBV7-3 to TRBJ2-2; 9 bases are shared with TRBD1. CDR1 is SGHTA, CDR2 FQGTGA, per germline. The CDR3 consists of 14 residues. The junction had 2 bases not matched to a gene; V was cut back by 3 bases and J by 6 bases. This chain's CDR3 is CASSFGQGPGELFF. DNA of the CDR3: TGTGCCAGCAGCTTCGGACAGGGGCCCGGGGAGCTGTTTTTT.

This clone has a single count. This chain connects TRBV5-1 to TRBJ1-2, with D tentatively TRBD1 (5 bases). CDR3 length: 13 amino acids. V lost 5 bases and J lost 2, with 10 bases in between. CDR1 and CDR2 (germline): SGHRS, YFSETQ. The CDR3 here is CASRARGNYGYTF. CDR3 nucleotides: TGCGCCAGCAGGGCTCGGGGGAACTATGGCTACACCTTC.

The chain couples TRBV29-1 to TRBJ1-1, with a tentative D call TRBD1 (6 bases). V lost 7 bases to trimming and J lost 7 bases, with 16 bases between them. CDR1 is SQVTM and CDR2 is ANQGSEA in the germline V gene. The CDR3 runs to 12 residues. The CDR3 sequence: CSAAQGQGEAFF. In DNA, the CDR3 is TGCAGCGCAGCGCAGGGGCAGGGTGAAGCTTTCTTT.

Written as DNA, the CDR3 is TGCGCCAGCAGCTTGGTACCAGACTACAATGAGCAGTTCTTC. Translation: CASSLVPDYNEQFF. The chain links TRBV5-1 to TRBJ2-1; D ambiguous. The germline V gene encodes CDR1 SGHRS and CDR2 YFSETQ. The CDR3 is 14 residues long. Deletions cut 0 bases from V and 3 bases from J, with 7 bases between.

The table lists this clone with a count of one. V and J are TRBV6-5 and TRBJ2-1; 9 bases map to TRBD2. Germline trimming cut 0 bases from V and 1 base from J; bases unmatched to any gene: 1. Germline V gene lookup returns CDR1 MNHEY and CDR2 SVGAGI. The CDR3 runs to 16 residues. CDR3 sequence (DNA): TGTGCCAGCAGTTACTCGAGCGGGAGGTCCTACAATGAGCAGTTCTTC. Translating it yields CASSYSSGRSYNEQFF.

The J gene is TRBJ2-1, the V gene TRBV3-1 (or the pseudogene TRBV3-2); D is perhaps TRBD2 (5 bases). Trimming removed 0 bases at V and 6 bases at J, with 15 bases between. Germline V gives CDR1 LGHDT, CDR2 YNNKEL (reference sequence). The CDR3 is 16 amino acids. The CDR3 DNA reads as TGTGCCAGCAGCCAAGATTTTGGACTCGATATCAATGAGCAGTTCTTC. Translating it yields CASSQDFGLDINEQFF.

The chain couples TRBV19 to TRBJ2-3, with a possible D match to TRBD2 (6 bases). The V and J ends lost 4 bases and 6 bases respectively, with 11 bases between them. The CDR3 contains 13 residues. CDR1 is LNHDA and CDR2 is SQIVND in the germline V gene (reference sequence). CDR3 bases: TGTGCCAGTAGTAGCTCTAGCGTCGATACGCAGTATTTT. Translation: CASSSSSVDTQYF. Full variable domain (missing parts from reference TRBV19 and TRBJ2-3): DGGITQSPKYLFRKEGQNVTLSCEQNLNHDAMYWYRQDPGQGLRLIYYSQIVNDFQKGDIAEGYSVSREKKESFPLTVTSAQKNPTAFYLCASSSSSVDTQYFGPGTRLTVL.

The rearrangement uses TRBV19 and TRBJ1-1; 7 bases align to TRBD1. V lost 8 bases and J lost 5; bases outside the gene matches: 11. Germline assignment: CDR1 LNHDA and CDR2 SQIVND (reference sequence). The CDR3 sequence is 14 residues long. CDR3 sequence: CASGPQGVGTEAFF. The CDR3 region has the DNA TGTGCCAGTGGACCTCAGGGGGTTGGGACTGAAGCTTTCTTT.

This clone was seen once. This chain links TRBV4-2 with TRBJ1-5, with D possibly matching TRBD1 (5 bases). This CDR3 region has 16 residues. Germline CDR1 and CDR2: LGHNA and YNFKEQ. V lost 1 base and J 2 bases, leaving 12 bases between the germline ends. The CDR3 is CASSQGGGSGNQPQHF. The CDR3 coding sequence is TGTGCCAGCAGCCAAGGGGGGGGTAGCGGCAATCAGCCCCAGCATTTT.

The gene calls are TRBV18 and TRBJ1-4; weak D call: TRBD1 (6 bases). V shed 2 bases and J shed 8 bases, with 12 bases lying between them. Per the germline V gene, CDR1 is KGHSH and CDR2 is LQKENI. The CDR3 totals 14 residues. The CDR3 protein is CASSPNYREEKLFF. The CDR3, as DNA: TGTGCCAGCTCACCAAATTACAGGGAAGAAAAACTGTTTTTT.

The chain recombines TRBV12-3 or TRBV12-4 with TRBJ1-2; D call uncertain. V was pared by 3 bases and J by 6 bases, with 11 bases between. There are 13 residues in the CDR3. CDR3 protein: CASSLARRDGYTF. CDR3 DNA sequence: TGTGCCAGCAGTTTGGCAAGGAGGGATGGCTACACCTTC.

The V and J genes are TRBV6-5 and TRBJ1-1; the match to TRBD1 covers 8 bases. The CDR3 covers 15 residues. The germline gives CDR1 MNHEY, CDR2 SVGAGI. Losses at the gene ends were 0 bases for V and 1 base for J; bases not matched to a gene: 1. CDR3 sequence: CASSYSDRGNTEAFF. The CDR3 nucleotides are TGTGCCAGCAGTTACTCAGACAGGGGGAACACTGAAGCTTTCTTT.